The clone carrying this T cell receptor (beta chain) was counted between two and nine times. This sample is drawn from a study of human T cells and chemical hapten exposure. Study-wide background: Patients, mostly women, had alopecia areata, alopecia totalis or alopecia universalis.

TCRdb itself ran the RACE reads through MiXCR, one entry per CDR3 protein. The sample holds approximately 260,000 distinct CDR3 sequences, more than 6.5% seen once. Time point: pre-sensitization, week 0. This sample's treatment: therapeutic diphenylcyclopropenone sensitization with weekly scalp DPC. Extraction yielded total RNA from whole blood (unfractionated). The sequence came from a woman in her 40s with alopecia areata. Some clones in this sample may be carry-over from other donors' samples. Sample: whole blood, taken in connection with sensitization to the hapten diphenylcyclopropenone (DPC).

The CDR3 DNA reads TGTGCCAGCAGTGGTAGAGCAAGGACCAAAGGGCAGCCCCAGCATTTT. This translates into CASSGRARTKGQPQHF. The rearrangement links TRBV28 to TRBJ1-5; D uncertain. Trimming left V 5 bases short and J 7 bases short, with 21 bases between. CDR3 length: 16 residues. Germline CDR1 is MDHEN and CDR2 is SYDVKM.